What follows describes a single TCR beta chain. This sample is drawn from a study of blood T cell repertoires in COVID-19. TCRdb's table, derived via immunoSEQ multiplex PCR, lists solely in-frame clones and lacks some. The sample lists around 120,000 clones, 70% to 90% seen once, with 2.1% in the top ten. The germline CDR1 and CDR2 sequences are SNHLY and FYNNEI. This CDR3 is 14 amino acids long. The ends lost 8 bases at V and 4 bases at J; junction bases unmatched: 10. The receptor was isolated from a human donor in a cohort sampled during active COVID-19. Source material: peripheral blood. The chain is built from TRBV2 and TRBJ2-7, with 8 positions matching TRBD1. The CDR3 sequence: CASSPAQGAYEQYF. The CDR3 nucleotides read TGTGCCAGCTCCCCGGCCCAGGGGGCGTACGAGCAGTACTTC.